A selection of T cell receptor beta chains follows, all from one sample in a study of T cells in Graves' hyperthyroidism and ophthalmopathy. TCRdb used MiXCR to reprocess the multiplex PCR reads, holding one entry per CDR3 protein. Altogether 600,000 or so distinct CDR3 sequences are present, about 16% being singletons, with the ten largest covering about 3.8%. Sequences were obtained from blood. Source of these receptors: a woman aged 25 to 45 with Graves' hyperthyroidism. Both conserved end residues are part of each CDR3. A D gene is named only where the DNA matches it firmly. Not all rows give a size; the values are once, few, many and, for expanded clones, a class.

j_gene	d_gene	abundance	v_gene	CDR3aa	CDR3nt
TRBJ2-3	-	many	TRBV5-5	CASSLHPLSADTQYF	TGTGCCAGCAGCTTGCACCCCCTCTCGGCAGATACGCAGTATTTT
TRBJ2-7	TRBD1	-	TRBV20-1	CSATRDRGSYEQYF	TGCAGTGCTACTCGGGACAGGGGCTCCTACGAGCAGTACTTC
TRBJ1-2	TRBD1	few	TRBV29-1	CSVLQGNYGYTF	TGCAGCGTCTTACAGGGGAACTATGGCTACACCTTC
TRBJ2-7	TRBD1	many	TRBV6-1	CASSSPRTGSKDEQYF	TGTGCCAGCAGTTCCCCAAGGACAGGGTCTAAGGACGAGCAGTACTTC
TRBJ2-5	TRBD2	many	TRBV7-3	CASSLTSGRAVETQYF	TGTGCCAGCAGCCTAACTAGCGGGAGGGCGGTGGAGACCCAGTACTTC
TRBJ1-5	-	-	TRBV18	CASSPETSNRPQHF	TGTGCCAGCTCACCTGAAACCAGTAATCGGCCCCAGCATTTT
TRBJ1-1	TRBD1	many	TRBV27	CASTDGTGYTEAFF	TGTGCCAGCACTGACGGGACAGGGTACACTGAAGCTTTCTTT
TRBJ1-3	TRBD1	-	TRBV7-2	CASSPTGREGNTIYF	TGTGCCAGCAGCCCGACAGGGCGGGAGGGAAACACCATATATTTT
TRBJ2-1	-	few	TRBV18	CASSPLVSSYNEQFF	TGTGCCAGCTCCCCGTTGGTGAGCTCCTACAATGAGCAGTTCTTC
TRBJ2-7	-	many	TRBV18	CASSPTPTGDEQYF	TGTGCCAGCTCACCAACGCCGACAGGAGACGAGCAGTACTTC
TRBJ1-5	TRBD1	few	TRBV20-1	CSARAGTGNQPQHF	TGCAGTGCTAGAGCCGGGACAGGTAATCAGCCCCAGCATTTT
TRBJ2-4	-	few	TRBV4-1	CASSQDAPIANIQYF	TGCGCCAGCAGCCAAGATGCCCCTATTGCGAACATTCAGTACTTC
TRBJ1-2	-	few	TRBV29-1	CSVEKGTPDGYTF	TGCAGCGTTGAAAAGGGGACGCCGGATGGCTACACCTTC
TRBJ1-1	-	few	TRBV20-1	CSAKNSGRDTEAFF	TGCAGTGCTAAGAACTCCGGGAGGGACACTGAAGCTTTCTTT
TRBJ1-2	-	few	TRBV9	CASSPSLGDYGYTF	TGTGCCAGCAGCCCTTCACTTGGGGACTATGGCTACACCTTC
TRBJ1-5	-	-	TRBV20-1	CSARRTGQPQHF	TGCAGTGCTAGACGTACAGGTCAGCCCCAGCATTTT
TRBJ2-7	TRBD2	few	TRBV27	CASSPGGVDEQYF	TGTGCCAGCAGTCCGGGGGGGGTCGACGAGCAGTACTTC
TRBJ1-6	TRBD1	few	TRBV20-1	CSARTGPNSPLHF	TGCAGTGCTAGGACAGGGCCAAATTCACCCCTCCACTTT
TRBJ2-7	TRBD1	many	TRBV18	CASSPSRGQGEQYF	TGTGCCAGCTCACCAAGCAGGGGGCAAGGCGAGCAGTACTTC
TRBJ2-7	-	few	TRBV19	CASSTGFTYEQYF	TGTGCCAGTAGTACCGGATTTACCTACGAGCAGTACTTC
TRBJ1-1	-	-	TRBV25-1	CASSKVGTEAFF	TGTGCCAGCAGCAAGGTGGGCACTGAAGCTTTCTTT
TRBJ1-2	-	few	TRBV3-1	CASSRHTGGYTF	TGTGCCAGCAGCCGGCACACAGGGGGCTACACCTTC
TRBJ1-2	-	few	TRBV12-3/TRBV12-4	CASSLEPEDSYTF	TGTGCCAGCAGTTTGGAGCCAGAGGATAGCTACACCTTC
TRBJ2-1	-	-	TRBV5-4	CASSQDFQNNEQFF	TGTGCCAGCAGCCAGGACTTTCAGAACAATGAGCAGTTCTTC
TRBJ2-7	-	many	TRBV2	CASSLASTAGIYEQYF	TGTGCCAGCAGCCTAGCCTCCACAGCTGGTATCTACGAGCAGTACTTC
TRBJ2-1	TRBD1	-	TRBV5-5	CASRGQENEQFF	TGTGCCAGCAGAGGACAGGAGAATGAGCAGTTCTTC
TRBJ1-5	-	few	TRBV7-9	CASSSSGGPGHQHF	TGTGCCAGCAGCTCTTCGGGCGGCCCAGGTCACCAGCATTTT
TRBJ2-7	-	few	TRBV5-4	CASSFATSSYEQYF	TGTGCCAGCAGCTTCGCGACTAGCTCCTACGAGCAGTACTTC
TRBJ2-1	TRBD2	few	TRBV29-1	CSVSGTTKPSYNEQFF	TGCAGCGTTTCCGGGACTACAAAGCCCTCCTACAATGAGCAGTTCTTC
TRBJ2-7	-	few	TRBV6-1	CASTPPADDSYEQYF	TGTGCCAGCACCCCCCCGGCGGACGATAGCTACGAGCAGTACTTC
TRBJ1-5	-	-	TRBV28	CASTDTDQPQHF	TGTGCCAGCACCGACACCGATCAGCCCCAGCATTTT
TRBJ2-1	-	few	TRBV4-2	CASSQVGGSSYNEQFF	TGTGCCAGCAGCCAAGTAGGAGGGAGTTCCTACAATGAGCAGTTCTTC
TRBJ1-3	-	few	TRBV3-1	CASSRVNRNTIYF	TGTGCCAGCAGCAGGGTTAATAGAAACACCATATATTTT
TRBJ1-2	-	-	TRBV19	CASSPQTNYGYTF	TGTGCCAGTAGTCCCCAAACTAACTATGGCTACACCTTC
TRBJ1-3	TRBD1	many	TRBV28	CATRQGGGNTIYF	TGTGCCACCCGACAGGGCGGCGGAAACACCATATATTTT
TRBJ2-7	-	many	TRBV7-8	CASSLVRPDNEQYF	TGTGCCAGCAGCTTAGTTCGGCCAGATAACGAGCAGTACTTC
TRBJ2-3	TRBD2	many	TRBV24-1	CATSDHLAGTDTQYF	TGTGCCACCAGTGACCATCTAGCGGGCACAGATACGCAGTATTTT
TRBJ2-3	TRBD2	many	TRBV30	CAWRGLAGPTDTQYF	TGTGCCTGGAGGGGTTTAGCGGGACCCACAGATACGCAGTATTTT
TRBJ1-1	-	many	TRBV7-9	CASSLAEDSSEAFF	TGTGCCAGCAGCTTAGCGGAGGACAGCTCTGAAGCTTTCTTT
TRBJ2-3	TRBD2	many	TRBV20-1	CSATSGSGGDTDTQYF	TGCAGTGCTACCTCTGGGAGCGGGGGGGACACAGATACGCAGTATTTT
TRBJ2-5	-	few	TRBV7-3	CASSSGGRGETQYF	TGTGCCAGCAGCTCAGGCGGCAGGGGAGAGACCCAGTACTTC
TRBJ2-1	TRBD2	many	TRBV30	CAWEDSGRDNEQFF	TGTGCCTGGGAGGATAGCGGGAGGGACAATGAGCAGTTCTTC
TRBJ2-7	-	few	TRBV6-1	CASRSPSSYEQYF	TGTGCCAGCAGGAGCCCTAGCTCCTACGAGCAGTACTTC
TRBJ2-5	TRBD2	-	TRBV5-5	CASITGLAASAVETQYF	TGTGCCAGCATTACGGGACTAGCGGCTTCAGCAGTTGAGACCCAGTACTTC
TRBJ1-5	-	-	TRBV12-3/TRBV12-4	CASRIQEGQPQHF	TGTGCCAGCAGGATACAGGAGGGCCAGCCCCAGCATTTT
TRBJ2-6	TRBD1	many	TRBV6-1	CASSLLQGSSGANVLTF	TGTGCCAGCAGTCTCCTACAGGGGAGCTCTGGGGCCAACGTCCTGACTTTC
TRBJ2-7	-	many	TRBV6-2/TRBV6-3	CASSYLGRATYEQYF	TGTGCCAGCAGTTACTTGGGTCGGGCGACCTACGAGCAGTACTTC
TRBJ2-5	-	many	TRBV30	CAWSTSRETQYF	TGTGCCTGGAGCACTAGCAGAGAGACCCAGTACTTC
TRBJ2-3	-	many	TRBV18	CASSQGHEDTQYF	TGTGCCAGCTCACAAGGACACGAAGATACGCAGTATTTT
TRBJ1-1	-	many	TRBV7-9	CASSLVTGANTEAFF	TGTGCCAGCAGCTTAGTGACGGGTGCGAACACTGAAGCTTTCTTT
TRBJ1-5	TRBD1	many	TRBV7-8	CASSLEKDRPNQPQHF	TGTGCCAGCAGCTTAGAGAAGGACAGGCCCAATCAGCCCCAGCATTTT
TRBJ1-2	TRBD1	many	TRBV6-5	CASSLPGQVFYGYTF	TGTGCCAGCAGTTTACCGGGACAGGTGTTTTATGGCTACACCTTC
TRBJ2-2	-	few	TRBV7-9	CASSLQGSNTGELFF	TGTGCCAGCAGCTTACAGGGATCGAACACCGGGGAGCTGTTTTTT
TRBJ2-3	TRBD2	many	TRBV11-2	CASTPGGRRTDTQYF	TGTGCCAGCACCCCGGGAGGGAGAAGAACAGATACGCAGTATTTT
TRBJ1-1	-	-	TRBV5-1	CASSLGAQVNTEAFF	TGCGCCAGCAGCTTGGGGGCCCAGGTTAACACTGAAGCTTTCTTT
TRBJ1-4	-	-	TRBV20-1	CSAIGNEKLFF	TGCAGTGCTATCGGAAATGAAAAACTGTTTTTT
TRBJ1-2	-	many	TRBV18	CASSPESDWKGYTF	TGTGCCAGCTCACCCGAGTCCGACTGGAAGGGCTACACCTTC
TRBJ1-1	-	few	TRBV19	CASSLRQSLNTEAFF	TGTGCCAGTAGTCTACGACAGAGTTTGAACACTGAAGCTTTCTTT
TRBJ1-1	-	many	TRBV3-1	CASSPSTNTEAFF	TGTGCCAGCAGCCCCAGCACTAACACTGAAGCTTTCTTT